These 18 T cell receptor beta chains were sequenced from one sample in a study of blood T cell repertoires in COVID-19. Only in-frame clones appear in the TCRdb table, and some are missing; sequencing was by immunoSEQ multiplex PCR. The data hold about 170,000 clones, with around 89% observed a single time. The source material was PBMCs or T cells enriched from blood (not recorded which). These receptors came from a woman under 30 who had recovered from COVID-19.

The genes are TRBV5-1 and TRBJ1-1, with a possible D match to TRBD1 (5 bases). Trimming removed 5 bases from V and 6 bases from J, with 11 bases in between. There are 12 residues in the CDR3. The germline V gene has CDR1 SGHRS and CDR2 YFSETQ. In nucleotides, the CDR3 is TGCGCCAGCAGGACAGACGACTCTGAAGCTTTCTTT. Amino acids: CASRTDDSEAFF.

The rearrangement links TRBV29-1 to TRBJ2-2; D possibly corresponds to TRBD1 (6 bases). Germline lookup yields CDR1 SQVTM and CDR2 ANQGSEA. The CDR3 has 12 amino acids. Trimming pared 4 bases from V and 5 bases from J, leaving 8 bases between. The CDR3 DNA is TGCAGCGTTGCAGGGGATACCGGGGAGCTGTTTTTT. Encoded protein: CSVAGDTGELFF.

The CDR3: CASSVVPGRNTEAFF. The CDR3 DNA is TGTGCCAGCAGCGTAGTTCCGGGTCGGAACACTGAAGCTTTCTTT. This chain links TRBV9 with TRBJ1-1; D gene unclear. The CDR3 is 15 amino acids. Germline values: CDR1 SGDLS, CDR2 YYNGEE. V lost 0 bases and J lost 1, with 10 bases in between. Full variable domain (remainder filled in from reference TRBV9 and TRBJ1-1): DSGVTQTPKHLITATGQRVTLRCSPRSGDLSVYWYQQSLDQGLQFLIQYYNGEERAKGNILERFSAQQFPDLHSELNLSSLELGDSALYFCASSVVPGRNTEAFFGQGTRLTVV.

This chain links TRBV7-9 with TRBJ2-1; TRBD2 agrees at 10 bases. The germline V gene encodes CDR1 SEHNR and CDR2 FQNEAQ (reference sequence). With 2 bases clipped from V and 3 bases from J, the junction kept 4 bases outside the gene matches. This CDR3 is 16 amino acids long. The DNA of the CDR3 is TGTGCCAGCAGCTTAAAGCGGGAGGGCCTCTACAATGAGCAGTTCTTC. Amino acids: CASSLKREGLYNEQFF.

The chain is built from TRBV3-1 (or the pseudogene TRBV3-2) and TRBJ2-7, with a tentative D call TRBD1 (5 bases). This CDR3 has 13 residues. Germline V CDR1 and CDR2: LGHDT, YNNKEL (reference sequence). V was trimmed by 6 bases and J by 2 bases, leaving 11 bases between them. The CDR3 protein is CASSPDSTYEQYF. CDR3 bases: TGTGCCAGCAGTCCTGACAGTACCTACGAGCAGTACTTC.

The V gene is TRBV27, the J gene TRBJ2-1, with D possibly being TRBD1 (5 bases). Trimming left V 4 bases short and J 6 bases short, with 19 bases between. This CDR3 has 16 amino acids. The germline V gene has CDR1 MNHEY and CDR2 SMNVEV (reference sequence). The CDR3 DNA sequence: TGTGCCAGCAGTTCCCTCCCGGCAGGGCCTACCAATGAGCAGTTCTTC. This codes for CASSSLPAGPTNEQFF.

The rearrangement links TRBV2 to TRBJ1-2; D is possibly TRBD1 (5 bases). V was cut by 10 bases and J by 6 bases, with 21 bases left in between. The CDR3 is 14 amino acids. The germline V gene has CDR1 SNHLY and CDR2 FYNNEI. The CDR3 nucleotides read TGTGCCAACACCCCGGGTAGGGGTAAAAATGGCTACACCTTC. Translated, it gives CANTPGRGKNGYTF.

V gene TRBV27 combines with J gene TRBJ1-2; D gene uncertain. V gave up 0 bases and J gave up 8 bases, with 16 bases separating them. Germline V gives CDR1 MNHEY, CDR2 SMNVEV (reference sequence). The CDR3 is 15 residues long. For the CDR3, the DNA is TGTGCCAGCAGTTTATCTAGGAGAGCTGTCGGCGGCTACACCTTC. It yields the protein CASSLSRRAVGGYTF.

The chain has TRBV6-2 or TRBV6-3 and TRBJ2-2; 10 bases map to TRBD2. Trimming at V came to 4 bases and at J to 3 bases, leaving 2 bases not matched to a gene. Germline values: CDR1 MNHEY, CDR2 SVGEGT. The CDR3 loop spans 15 amino acids. The CDR3 sequence is CASSSGTSDTGELFF. The CDR3 nucleotides read TGTGCCAGCAGTTCCGGGACTAGCGACACCGGGGAGCTGTTTTTT.

The V and J genes are TRBV7-2 and TRBJ2-7; TRBD1 matches at 7 bases. The CDR3 spans 16 residues. The junction had 12 bases not matched to a gene; V was cut back by 5 bases and J by 2 bases. CDR1 and CDR2 from the germline V gene are SGHTA and FQGNSA. The CDR3 region has the DNA TGTGCCAGCAGCGAAGCCGGACAGGCCGACACCTACGAGCAGTACTTC. Encoded protein: CASSEAGQADTYEQYF.

The CDR3 here is CAFIRVQRYNEQFF. The CDR3 DNA is TGTGCCTTCATTCGGGTCCAACGATACAATGAGCAGTTCTTC. This chain uses TRBV10-3 with TRBJ2-1; D gene ambiguous. This CDR3 spans 14 amino acids. Germline-derived CDR1 and CDR2 are ENHRY and SYGVKD. Trimming took 11 bases from V and 4 from J, leaving 18 bases between them.

The V and J genes are TRBV28 and TRBJ1-2; D perhaps matches TRBD1 (5 bases). This CDR3 is built from 12 residues. From germline, CDR1 is MDHEN and CDR2 SYDVKM. V lost 7 bases to trimming and J lost 8 bases, with 14 bases between them. For the CDR3, the DNA is TGTGCCAGCAAAACACCCCGGGGGGGCTACACCTTC. It yields the protein CASKTPRGGYTF.

This clone was observed a single time. The chain combines TRBV7-2 with TRBJ2-3; 8 bases are shared with TRBD2. The CDR3 has 14 residues. Trimming removed 4 bases from V and 4 bases from J; junction bases left unmatched: 4. The germline V gene has CDR1 SGHTA and CDR2 FQGNSA. CDR3 coding DNA: TGTGCCAGCAGCTCCGGACTAGCCGCAGATACGCAGTATTTT. Residues: CASSSGLAADTQYF. The whole variable domain, remainder taken from reference TRBV7-2 and TRBJ2-3, is GAGVSQSPSNKVTEKGKDVELRCDPISGHTALYWYRQSLGQGLEFLIYFQGNSAPDKSGLPSDRFSAERTGGSVSTLTIQRTQQEDSAVYLCASSSGLAADTQYFGPGTRLTVL.

CDR3 residues: CAWSKWGEDTEAFF. The DNA of the CDR3 is TGTGCCTGGAGTAAGTGGGGGGAAGACACTGAAGCTTTCTTT. The genes are TRBV30 and TRBJ1-1; perhaps TRBD1 as D (5 bases). This CDR3 is 14 amino acids long. V lost 2 bases to trimming and J lost 3 bases, with 13 bases between them. Germline loops: CDR1 GTSNPN, CDR2 SVGIG (reference sequence).

V is TRBV10-3 and J is TRBJ1-2; 12 bases agree with TRBD1. CDR1 and CDR2 from the germline V gene are ENHRY and SYGVKD. V lost 5 bases to trimming and J lost 8 bases; unmatched junction nucleotides: 3. CDR3 size: 13 residues. DNA of the CDR3: TGTGCCATCAGTCCGGGACAGGGGGCAGGCTACACCTTC. Its protein is CAISPGQGAGYTF.

This chain joins TRBV30 and TRBJ2-3; 7 nucleotides align to TRBD1. Germline V lookup: CDR1 GTSNPN, CDR2 SVGIG (reference sequence). Trimming cost V 2 bases and J 2 bases; bases outside gene matches: 7. The CDR3 totals 15 residues. The CDR3 DNA reads TGTGCCTGGAGTACAACCGGGACAGCCACAGATACGCAGTATTTT. Its protein product is CAWSTTGTATDTQYF.

The rearrangement uses TRBV11-2 and TRBJ2-2; D is undetermined. CDR3 size: 14 residues. CDR1 is SGHAT, CDR2 FQNNGV, per germline. The V end was cut by 1 base, the J end by 4 bases, with 7 bases between. CDR3 bases: TGTGCCAGCAGCTTAGTTCCGTTCACCGGGGAGCTGTTTTTT. It encodes CASSLVPFTGELFF.

The chain combines TRBV11-2 with TRBJ1-3; a possible D gene is TRBD1 (5 bases). This CDR3 comprises 15 residues. Germline V gene sequence: CDR1 SGHAT, CDR2 FQNNGV. V was trimmed by 10 bases and J by 1 base, leaving 17 bases between them. The CDR3 DNA reads as TGTGCCACCCAGGGCCTCGGGTGGTCTGGAAACACCATATATTTT. It encodes CATQGLGWSGNTIYF.